In this sample, the clone carrying this T cell receptor (beta chain) turned up many times. No antigen is known for it. The data belong to a study of regulatory T cells in long-lasting Graves disease. General study results and limits: Thyroid tissue went unexamined; only peripheral blood was analyzed.

The TCR beta library used iRepertoire HTBI primers with Arm-PCR amplification of CDR3. TCRdb reanalysed the multiplex PCR reads using MiXCR and keeps one entry per CDR3 protein. The table has over 450,000 distinct CDR3 sequences, more than 10% seen once. Trimming took off 6 bases at V and 9 bases at J, with 23 bases between the two ends. CDR3 size: 15 residues. Time point denoted: newly diagnosed GD, antithyroid drugs for less than 3 months. Isolated PBMC RNA provided the starting material for the TCR library. These data also formed part of another study, on T cells in Graves' hyperthyroidism and ophthalmopathy. That study reports: Diagnostic assessment was based on clinical symptoms, serum thyroxine and TRAb, thyroid ultrasound and orbital computed tomography.

The sequence was obtained from a woman aged 25 to 39 with Graves disease. The chain combines TRBV12-3 or TRBV12-4 with TRBJ2-5; D possibly uses TRBD1 or TRBD2 (5 bases each). This specimen was peripheral blood mononuclear cells (PBMCs), taken at new diagnosis, from a patient treated with antithyroid drugs. CDR3 sequence: CASSPARGLVCPQYF. CDR3 in DNA: TGTGCCAGCAGCCCGGCGAGGGGCCTAGTTTGTCCCCAGTACTTC.